The rows below give T cell receptor beta chains drawn from one sample of a study of cytomegalovirus exposure and HLA in healthy donors. Using immunoSEQ multiplex PCR, the repertoire was profiled, and TCRdb retains in-frame clones only, with some absent. The table records around 170,000 clones, more than 75% of them present only once. Sequencing was done on a sample of PBMCs. The receptors shown here come from a woman aged 25 to 39 in good health and CMV-seropositive. CDR3s include the opening cysteine and the closing phenylalanine or tryptophan. D genes are given only for firm matches. For some rows the clone size is stated as once, few or many, or as a class when expanded; others skip it.

D gene	CDR3 length	clone size	V gene	J gene	CDR3 DNA	CDR3 protein
-	14	-	TRBV10-3	TRBJ2-7	TGTGCCATCGGTGAGTCTGATGGCAGCTACGAGCAGTACTTC	CAIGESDGSYEQYF
TRBD1	13	-	TRBV4-2	TRBJ2-7	TGTGCCAGCAGCCAATTTACAGGGGACGAGCAGTACTTC	CASSQFTGDEQYF
-	12	-	TRBV6-1	TRBJ1-1	TGTGCCAGCCGGGAGGTAGGCACTGAAGCTTTCTTT	CASREVGTEAFF
TRBD2	14	-	TRBV27	TRBJ2-3	TGTGCCAGCAGTTTGGCGGGGGGGCACGATACGCAGTATTTT	CASSLAGGHDTQYF
-	16	-	TRBV11-3	TRBJ2-3	TGTGCCAGCAGCTTAGAGCGAGCGGCTAGCACAGATACGCAGTATTTT	CASSLERAASTDTQYF
-	14	-	TRBV28	TRBJ1-4	TGTGCCAGCAGCCTGACGGGGACTAATGAAAAACTGTTTTTT	CASSLTGTNEKLFF
-	16	-	TRBV28	TRBJ2-1	TGTGCCAGCAGTTTAGCGAGTAGGTCCTCGGGGAATGAGCAGTTCTTC	CASSLASRSSGNEQFF
TRBD1	16	-	TRBV18	TRBJ1-6	TGTGCCAGCTCATCCCCAGGGGGATCCTATAATTCACCCCTCCACTTT	CASSSPGGSYNSPLHF
TRBD2	16	-	TRBV5-1	TRBJ2-1	TGCGCCAGCAGCTTGGGACGGACTAGACCCTACAATGAGCAGTTCTTC	CASSLGRTRPYNEQFF
TRBD2	17	-	TRBV4-3	TRBJ2-2	TGCGCCAGCAGCCAAGATCTAAGCGGGGGGAACACCGGGGAGCTGTTTTTT	CASSQDLSGGNTGELFF
TRBD1	15	-	TRBV27	TRBJ1-2	TGTGCCAGCCATTCGGACAGGGGGCCTATGAATGGCTACACCTTC	CASHSDRGPMNGYTF
TRBD1	17	-	TRBV4-2	TRBJ1-1	TGTGCCAGCAGCCAACACGGGACAGGGGGTATGAACACTGAAGCTTTCTTT	CASSQHGTGGMNTEAFF
TRBD1	16	-	TRBV7-9	TRBJ2-2	TGTGCCAGCAGCCCCGGGACAGGCGAGGGGACCGGGGAGCTGTTTTTT	CASSPGTGEGTGELFF
TRBD2	18	-	TRBV11-2	TRBJ2-7	TGTGCCAGCAGTCAGAGACTAGCGGGGGGGACCCGAAACTACGAGCAGTACTTC	CASSQRLAGGTRNYEQYF
-	14	-	TRBV18	TRBJ1-3	TGTGCCAGCTCATCCTATAACAGGGAAAACACCATATATTTT	CASSSYNRENTIYF
-	12	-	TRBV7-3	TRBJ2-3	TGTGCCAGCAGCGGGGCGGAAGATACGCAGTATTTT	CASSGAEDTQYF
TRBD1	14	-	TRBV27	TRBJ1-2	TGTGCCAGCAGCAATACAGGGGGTAACTATGGCTACACCTTC	CASSNTGGNYGYTF
TRBD1	19	-	TRBV19	TRBJ2-7	TGTGCCAGTAGTATCGTCGGGGGCCCAGGGACAGGGGCTAATTACGAGCAGTACTTC	CASSIVGGPGTGANYEQYF
-	18	-	TRBV2	TRBJ1-6	TGTGCCAGCAGTGGGGAGGGCGTATCCCAACGGGAGAATTCACCCCTCCACTTT	CASSGEGVSQRENSPLHF
-	15	-	TRBV28	TRBJ1-5	TGTGCCAGCAGTTTGGCAGGGGACCGGCTGACGCCCCAGCATTTT	CASSLAGDRLTPQHF
-	13	-	TRBV25-1	TRBJ2-5	TGTGCCAGCAGTGAAGGGGGGATGGAGACCCAGTACTTC	CASSEGGMETQYF
-	17	-	TRBV6-4	TRBJ2-6	TGTGCCAGCAAGTCCCGGACAGACGTCTCTGGGGCCAACGTCCTGACTTTC	CASKSRTDVSGANVLTF
TRBD2	15	-	TRBV6-5	TRBJ2-5	TGTGCCAGCAGTTACACGGGGGGATACGGAGAGACCCAGTACTTC	CASSYTGGYGETQYF
-	14	-	TRBV14	TRBJ1-1	TGTGCCAGCAGCCAACGTGACATAGTCGGATCAGCTTTCTTT	CASSQRDIVGSAFF
-	16	-	TRBV5-5	TRBJ1-2	TGTGCCAGCAGCATCCCCGGGACAAAAGTTCAATCGGGCTACACCTTC	CASSIPGTKVQSGYTF
-	17	few	TRBV7-6	TRBJ2-6	TGTGCCAGCAGCTTAGAGGGCAGGGGAGCTGGGGCCAACGTCCTGACTTTC	CASSLEGRGAGANVLTF
-	14	-	TRBV5-5	TRBJ1-2	TGTGCCAGCAGCTTGGTTCCCCAGTCATATGGCTACACCTTC	CASSLVPQSYGYTF
-	14	-	TRBV6-5	TRBJ1-2	TGTGCCAGCAGTAGGAGGACAGCTAACTATGGCTACACCTTC	CASSRRTANYGYTF
TRBD2	18	few	TRBV7-6	TRBJ2-3	TGTGCCAGCAGCGCCGGACTAGCGGGGGGCTTCAGCACAGATACGCAGTATTTT	CASSAGLAGGFSTDTQYF
-	15	-	TRBV4-2	TRBJ1-1	TGTGCCAGCAGCCAAGATCAGGGCTTGAACACTGAAGCTTTCTTT	CASSQDQGLNTEAFF
TRBD1	14	-	TRBV11-3	TRBJ1-4	TGTGCCAGCAGCCACACAGGGGAGGATGAAAAACTGTTTTTT	CASSHTGEDEKLFF
TRBD1	15	-	TRBV27	TRBJ2-7	TGTGCCAGCAGTGGGACAGGTGAACTCTCCTACGAGCAGTACTTC	CASSGTGELSYEQYF
TRBD2	19	-	TRBV4-3	TRBJ2-3	TGCGCCAGCAGCCAAGGACTTTTAAGCGGGGGAACCGGCACAGATACGCAGTATTTT	CASSQGLLSGGTGTDTQYF
TRBD1	14	-	TRBV28	TRBJ2-7	TGTGCCAGCAGGGTATCTCAGGGGGACTACGAGCAGTACTTC	CASRVSQGDYEQYF
-	14	few	TRBV4-1	TRBJ1-1	TGCGCCAGCAGCCCGCGGGCTGGGCACACTGAAGCTTTCTTT	CASSPRAGHTEAFF
-	17	once	TRBV28	TRBJ2-7	TGTGCCAGCAAGGGGGATCCGGGCACCCGAGGAGGATACGAGCAGTACTTC	CASKGDPGTRGGYEQYF
TRBD2	18	-	TRBV5-1	TRBJ2-1	TGCGCCAGCAGCTCGGGACTAGCGGGGGGGGTTTCCTACAATGAGCAGTTCTTC	CASSSGLAGGVSYNEQFF
TRBD1	15	-	TRBV15	TRBJ1-2	TGTGCCACCAGCGGAAAACAGGGGTATTCAGATGGCTACACCTTC	CATSGKQGYSDGYTF
TRBD2	17	-	TRBV19	TRBJ2-4	TGTGCCAGTAGCTCCCTGGGGGGGGAATTGGGCAAAAACATTCAGTACTTC	CASSSLGGELGKNIQYF
-	14	-	TRBV6-6	TRBJ1-2	TGTGCCAGCAGTTACGCAGATTCTAACTATGGCTACACCTTC	CASSYADSNYGYTF
TRBD1	16	-	TRBV6-5	TRBJ2-3	TGTGCCAGCAGTTACCGGGGACAGGGGTCGACAGATACGCAGTATTTT	CASSYRGQGSTDTQYF